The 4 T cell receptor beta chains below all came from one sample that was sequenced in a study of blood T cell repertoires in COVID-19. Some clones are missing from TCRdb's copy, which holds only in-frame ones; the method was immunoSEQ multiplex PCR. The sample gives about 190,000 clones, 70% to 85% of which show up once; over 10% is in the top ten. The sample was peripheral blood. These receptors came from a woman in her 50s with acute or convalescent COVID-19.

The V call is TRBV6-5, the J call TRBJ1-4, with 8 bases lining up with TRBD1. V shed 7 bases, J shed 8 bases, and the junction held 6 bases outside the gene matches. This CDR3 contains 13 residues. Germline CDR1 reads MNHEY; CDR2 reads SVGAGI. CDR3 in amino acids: CASTGGASEKLFF. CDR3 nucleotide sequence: TGTGCCAGCACAGGGGGCGCCTCGGAAAAACTGTTTTTT.

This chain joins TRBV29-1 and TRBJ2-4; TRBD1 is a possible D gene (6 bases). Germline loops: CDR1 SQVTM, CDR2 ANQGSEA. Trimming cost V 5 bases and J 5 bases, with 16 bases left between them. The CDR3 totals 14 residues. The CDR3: CSVSAGTNENIQYF. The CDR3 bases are TGCAGCGTTTCTGCTGGGACAAATGAAAACATTCAGTACTTC.

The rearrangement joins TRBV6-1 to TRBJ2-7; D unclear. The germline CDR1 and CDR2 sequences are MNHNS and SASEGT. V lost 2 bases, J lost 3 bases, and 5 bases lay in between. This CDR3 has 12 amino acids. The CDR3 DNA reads TGTGCCAGCAGTGAAAATCACTACGAGCAGTACTTC. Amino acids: CASSENHYEQYF.

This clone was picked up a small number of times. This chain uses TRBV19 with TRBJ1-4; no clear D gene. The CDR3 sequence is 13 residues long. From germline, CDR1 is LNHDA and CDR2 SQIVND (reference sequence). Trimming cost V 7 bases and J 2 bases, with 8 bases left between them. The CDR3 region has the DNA TGTGCCAGTAAGCAACAGACTAATGAAAAACTGTTTTTT. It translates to CASKQQTNEKLFF.